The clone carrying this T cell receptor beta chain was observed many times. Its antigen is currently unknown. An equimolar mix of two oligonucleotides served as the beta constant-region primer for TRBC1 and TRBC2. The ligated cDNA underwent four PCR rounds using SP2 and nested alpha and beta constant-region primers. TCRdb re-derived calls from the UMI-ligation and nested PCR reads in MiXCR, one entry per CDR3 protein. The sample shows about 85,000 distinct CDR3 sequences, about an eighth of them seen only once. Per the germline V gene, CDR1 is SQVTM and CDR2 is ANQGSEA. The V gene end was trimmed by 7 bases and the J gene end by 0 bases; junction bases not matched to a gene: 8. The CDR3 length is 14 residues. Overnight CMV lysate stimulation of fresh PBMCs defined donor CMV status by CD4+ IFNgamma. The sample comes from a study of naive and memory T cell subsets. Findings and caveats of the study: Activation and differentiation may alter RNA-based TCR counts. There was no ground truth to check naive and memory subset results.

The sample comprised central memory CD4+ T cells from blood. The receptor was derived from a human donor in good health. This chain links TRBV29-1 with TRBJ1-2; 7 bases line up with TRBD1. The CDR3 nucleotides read TGCAGCGCCGATACAGGGGCAGCTAACTATGGCTACACCTTC. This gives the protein CSADTGAANYGYTF.